This T cell receptor (beta chain) stems from a study of CD8 T cells in Susac syndrome. Whole-study findings and limits: Across the total CD8+ repertoires, about 17 Susac-specific public clones were detected, and across the CD8+ TEMRA repertoires, a few such clones were detected.

Remarks on this clonotype: The target antigen is unknown.

J was trimmed by 8 bases and V by 3 bases; bases with no gene match: 10. The CDR3 is made up of 15 amino acids. From germline, CDR1 is SGDLS and CDR2 YYNGEE. Random hexamers served to reverse transcribe about 0.45 to 1 ug RNA. MiXCR, applied by TCRdb to the immunoSEQ multiplex PCR reads, yields one record per CDR3 protein. In the table there are fewer than 85,000 distinct CDR3 sequences, approximately 95% of which are singletons. Sequencing was done on a sample of CD8+ T cells from PBMCs. V gene TRBV9 combines with J gene TRBJ1-4; TRBD1 matches at 7 bases. The receptor was derived from a human donor with Susac syndrome. The CDR3 is CASSEFETGTEKLFF. CDR3 in DNA: TGTGCCAGCAGCGAATTCGAGACAGGGACGGAAAAACTGTTTTTT.